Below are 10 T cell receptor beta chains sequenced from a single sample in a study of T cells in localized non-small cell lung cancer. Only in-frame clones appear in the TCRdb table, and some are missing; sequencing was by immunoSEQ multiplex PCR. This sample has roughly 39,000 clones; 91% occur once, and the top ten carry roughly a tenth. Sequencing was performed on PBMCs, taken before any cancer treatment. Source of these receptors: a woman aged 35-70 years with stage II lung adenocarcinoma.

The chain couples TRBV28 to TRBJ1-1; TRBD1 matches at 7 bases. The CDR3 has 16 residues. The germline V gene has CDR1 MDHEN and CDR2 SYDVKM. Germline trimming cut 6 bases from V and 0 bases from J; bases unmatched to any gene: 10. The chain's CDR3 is CASRLAQGGMNTEAFF. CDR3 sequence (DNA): TGTGCCAGCAGGCTAGCCCAGGGGGGAATGAACACTGAAGCTTTCTTT.

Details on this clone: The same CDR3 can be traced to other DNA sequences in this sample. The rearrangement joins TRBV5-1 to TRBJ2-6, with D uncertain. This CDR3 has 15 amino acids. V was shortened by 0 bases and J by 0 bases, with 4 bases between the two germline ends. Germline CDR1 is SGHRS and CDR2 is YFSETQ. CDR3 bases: TGCGCCAGCAGCTTGGATTCCTCTGGGGCCAACGTCCTGACTTTC. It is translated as CASSLDSSGANVLTF.

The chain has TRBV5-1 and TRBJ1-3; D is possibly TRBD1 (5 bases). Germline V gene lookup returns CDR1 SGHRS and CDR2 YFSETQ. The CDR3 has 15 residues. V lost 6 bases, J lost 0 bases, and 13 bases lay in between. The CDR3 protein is CASTETDFSGNTIYF. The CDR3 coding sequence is TGCGCCAGCACCGAGACAGACTTCTCTGGAAACACCATATATTTT.

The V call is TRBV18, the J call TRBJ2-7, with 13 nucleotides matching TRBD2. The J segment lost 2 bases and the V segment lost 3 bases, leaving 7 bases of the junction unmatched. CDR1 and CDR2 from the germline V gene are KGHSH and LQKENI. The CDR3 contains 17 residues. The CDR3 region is CASSPGLAGVIPYEQYF. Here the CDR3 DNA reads TGTGCCAGCTCACCCGGACTAGCGGGAGTTATACCCTACGAGCAGTACTTC.

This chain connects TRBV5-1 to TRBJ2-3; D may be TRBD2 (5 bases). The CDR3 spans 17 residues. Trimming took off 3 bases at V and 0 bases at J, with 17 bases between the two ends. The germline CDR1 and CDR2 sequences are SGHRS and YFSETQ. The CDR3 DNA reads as TGCGCCAGCAGCTCCGGAGGCGGGTGGCCTAGCACAGATACGCAGTATTTT. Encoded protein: CASSSGGGWPSTDTQYF.

CDR3 region: CASSEFPTGAGNTIYF. For the CDR3, the DNA is TGTGCCAGCAGTGAGTTCCCGACAGGTGCTGGAAACACCATATATTTT. This sequence joins TRBV6-4 and TRBJ1-3, with D tentatively TRBD1 (6 bases). The germline CDR1 and CDR2 sequences are MRHNA and SNTAGT. This CDR3 has 16 residues. Trimming removed 3 bases from V and 2 bases from J, with 14 bases in between.

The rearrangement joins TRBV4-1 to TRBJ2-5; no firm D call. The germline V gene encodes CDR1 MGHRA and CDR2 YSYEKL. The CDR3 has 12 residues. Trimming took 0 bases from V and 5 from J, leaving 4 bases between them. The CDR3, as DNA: TGCGCCAGCAGCCAAGATCGGGAGACCCAGTACTTC. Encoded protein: CASSQDRETQYF.

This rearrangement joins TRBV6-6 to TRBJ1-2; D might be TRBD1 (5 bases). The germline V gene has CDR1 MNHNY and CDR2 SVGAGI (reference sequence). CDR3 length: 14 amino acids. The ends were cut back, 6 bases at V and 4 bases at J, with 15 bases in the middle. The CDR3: CASSPGSGGYGYTF. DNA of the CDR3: TGTGCCAGCAGCCCAGGGAGTGGGGGCTATGGCTACACCTTC.

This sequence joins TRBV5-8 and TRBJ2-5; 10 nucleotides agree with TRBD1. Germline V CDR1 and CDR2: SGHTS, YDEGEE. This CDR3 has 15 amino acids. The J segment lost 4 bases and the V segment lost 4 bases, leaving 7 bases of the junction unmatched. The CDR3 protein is CASSPGTGAIETQYF. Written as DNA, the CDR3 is TGTGCCAGCAGCCCCGGGACAGGGGCAATAGAGACCCAGTACTTC.

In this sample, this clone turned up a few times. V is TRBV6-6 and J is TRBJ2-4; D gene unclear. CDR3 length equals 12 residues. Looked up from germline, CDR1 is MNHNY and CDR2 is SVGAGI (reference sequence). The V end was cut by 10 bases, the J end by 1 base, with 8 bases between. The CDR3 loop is CATSLAKNIQYF. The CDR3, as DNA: TGTGCCACATCCCTGGCCAAAAACATTCAGTACTTC.